This is a list of T cell receptor beta chains from one sample in a study of blood T cells in healthy people across ages. A single record per CDR3 protein comes from TCRdb applying MiXCR to the 5' RACE reads. Of around 650,000 distinct CDR3 sequences listed, approximately 40% are singletons. Material: blood. These receptor sequences come from an elderly man in good health. Both conserved end residues are part of each CDR3. D genes are given only for firm matches. A clone size is listed for some rows: how often the clone was seen (once, few, many), or a class if it is expanded.

TRBJ2-3 TRBV7-2 many . CASSTPWGADTQYF TGTGCCAGCAGCACGCCCTGGGGGGCAGATACGCAGTATTTT
TRBJ2-7 TRBV20-1 few TRBD1 CSASNTARQGVYEQYF TGCAGTGCTAGCAACACCGCTCGACAGGGGGTGTACGAGCAGTACTTC
TRBJ2-1 TRBV7-2 few TRBD1 CASSLVPGQGVTEQFF TGTGCCAGCAGCTTAGTCCCGGGACAGGGGGTCACTGAGCAGTTCTTC
TRBJ2-5 TRBV20-1 few . CSVKEGMPLNEQYF TGCAGTGTCAAGGAGGGGATGCCCCTCAATGAGCAGTACTTC
TRBJ2-7 TRBV28 . . CASSGGGLGGVEQYF TGTGCCAGCAGCGGAGGAGGACTAGGGGGAGTCGAGCAGTACTTC
TRBJ2-2 TRBV6-2/TRBV6-3 few . CAGKAGSNTGELFF TGTGCCGGTAAAGCGGGTTCGAACACCGGGGAGCTGTTTTTT
TRBJ2-1 TRBV25-1 few . CASSEPSNDGHNEQFF TGTGCCAGCAGTGAACCTAGTAACGACGGGCACAATGAGCAGTTCTTC
TRBJ1-5 TRBV10-3 . . CAISEGGSNQPQHF TGTGCCATCAGTGAAGGGGGTAGTAATCAGCCCCAGCATTTT
TRBJ2-5 TRBV12-3/TRBV12-4 many TRBD1 CASRGTAQETQYF TGTGCCAGCAGAGGGACAGCCCAAGAGACCCAGTACTTC
TRBJ2-2 TRBV7-2 . . CASSSRQTNTGELFF TGTGCCAGCAGCTCTCGACAGACCAACACCGGGGAGCTGTTTTTT